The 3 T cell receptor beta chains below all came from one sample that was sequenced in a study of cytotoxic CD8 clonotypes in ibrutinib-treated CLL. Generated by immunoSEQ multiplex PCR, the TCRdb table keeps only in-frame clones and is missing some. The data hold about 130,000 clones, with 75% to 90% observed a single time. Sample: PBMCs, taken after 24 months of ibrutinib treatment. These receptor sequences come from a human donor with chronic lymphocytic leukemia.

CDR3 sequence: CASSPGRVQPQHF. The CDR3 nucleotides are TGTGCCAGCAGTCCTGGTAGGGTTCAGCCCCAGCATTTT. This chain connects TRBV7-2 to TRBJ1-5, with D unclear. The CDR3 length is 13 residues. V was pared by 6 bases and J by 6 bases, with 12 bases between. Germline V lookup: CDR1 SGHTA, CDR2 FQGNSA.

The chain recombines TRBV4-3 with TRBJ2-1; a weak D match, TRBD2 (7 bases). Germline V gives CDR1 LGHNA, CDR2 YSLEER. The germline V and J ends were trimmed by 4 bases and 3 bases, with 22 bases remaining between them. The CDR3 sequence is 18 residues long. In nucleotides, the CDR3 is TGCGCCAGCAGCCCCGGCCCGGGGCGGGGGCCCCTCTACAATGAGCAGTTCTTC. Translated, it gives CASSPGPGRGPLYNEQFF.

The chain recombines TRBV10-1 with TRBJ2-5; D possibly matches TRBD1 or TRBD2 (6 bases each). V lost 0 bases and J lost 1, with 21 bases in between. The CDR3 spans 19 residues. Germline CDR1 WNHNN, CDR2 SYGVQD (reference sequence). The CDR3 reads CASSESLPSLWGAQETQYF. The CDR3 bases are TGCGCCAGCAGTGAGTCCCTCCCCTCGCTGTGGGGGGCCCAAGAGACCCAGTACTTC.